This T cell receptor (beta chain) was identified during a study of siplizumab effects on memory and regulatory T cells. Study-wide results and limits: Among alloreactive clones, only a minor fraction mapped to unstimulated subsets.

As regards this clone: Antigen unknown.

Sequenced by immunoSEQ multiplex PCR; TCRdb stores in-frame clones only, minus some. The sample has about 94,000 clones; 94% are singletons. The clonotype originates from a human donor in good health. Sequencing was performed on non-Treg CD4+ T cells sorted from blood.

CDR3 amino acids: CASSQVNLASYEQYF. The CDR3, as DNA: TGCGCCAGCAGCCAAGTAAACCTAGCCTCCTACGAGCAGTACTTC. The chain carries TRBV4-1 and TRBJ2-7, with a tentative D call TRBD2 (5 bases). Per the germline V gene, CDR1 is MGHRA and CDR2 is YSYEKL. Trimming cost V 1 base and J 0 bases, with 10 bases left between them. CDR3 size: 15 residues.